This T cell receptor (beta chain) was found in a study of regulatory T cells in long-lasting Graves disease. HTBI primers from iRepertoire and Arm-PCR of CDR3 regions yielded the TCR beta libraries. MiXCR was run by TCRdb on the multiplex PCR reads, yielding one entry per CDR3 protein. The sample gives over 500,000 distinct CDR3 sequences, about 16% of which show up once; more than 10% is in the top ten. To note about this clonotype: Its target is unknown. A single base separates this from a much larger clone, so it may be a read error.

The CDR3 is 12 residues long. Germline values: CDR1 MDHEN, CDR2 SYDVKM. This sample's time point: newly diagnosed GD, antithyroid drugs for less than 3 months. PBMC-derived RNA was used for the TCR library. Notes on the study in general: Persistent disease preferred TRBV28, TRBJ1-2 and TRBJ2-5. With some 2,800 shared public clonotypes, persistent patients exceeded new patients, who shared about 1,000.

These sequences were also reported in another study, on T cells in Graves' hyperthyroidism and ophthalmopathy. That work adds: Hyperthyroidism of Graves' type that showed no ophthalmopathy progression within 18 months was stable. Ophthalmopathy got predicted by the model a median 6.5 months before its onset.

The source is a man aged 18 to 29 with Graves disease. This chain connects TRBV28 to TRBJ2-7; 7 positions agree with TRBD1. This sample comprised peripheral blood mononuclear cells (PBMCs), obtained at new diagnosis, from a patient treated with antithyroid drugs. CDR3 bases: TGTGCCAGCAGTTTAATCACAGGGGAGCAGCACTTC. It codes for CASSLITGEQHF.